Sequencing of this T cell receptor (beta chain) was carried out in a study of tumor-infiltrating lymphocytes in primary liver carcinoma. Across the study: Surgery removed the patients' primary liver carcinoma.

Using a constant-region primer together with ProtoScript II reverse transcriptase, TCR beta cDNA was made from around 0.55 ug of total RNA. Sequencing libraries for TCR beta derived from three nested multiplex PCR rounds that used slightly modified ARM-PCR. The first two PCR rounds used TRBV1-TRBV30 primers with a Cbeta primer, approximately 10 cycles each. TCRdb reprocessed the multiplex PCR reads with MiXCR, giving one entry per CDR3 protein. This table holds about 350,000 distinct CDR3 sequences, around 60% found once. CDR3 size: 14 residues. Germline CDR1 and CDR2: SGHAT and FQNNGV. This clonotype was seen only once. Its antigen is as yet unknown. The conserved phenylalanine or tryptophan is not found at the CDR3 terminus, so this likely reflects a read error. Blood RNA was derived from unsorted whole blood, and germline DNA was extracted too. About 4 milliliters of peripheral blood were drawn presurgically.

Findings and limits, study-wide: Among the pair types, tumor region pairs showed more overlap than tumor-adjacent and tumor-blood pairs. The study found a significantly higher top-250-clone fraction in tumors than in blood (p = 0.039).

The receptor was derived from a man between 40 and 49 years old with primary liver carcinoma and hepatitis B virus infection. Material for sequencing was peripheral blood. The rearrangement links TRBV11-2 to TRBJ1-5; 9 bases are a match to TRBD1. This chain's CDR3 is CVSSLGTGSQPQHL. The CDR3 nucleotides are TGTGTCAGCAGCTTAGGGACAGGGAGTCAGCCCCAGCATCTT.